This T cell receptor beta chain was recovered during a study of cytomegalovirus exposure and HLA in healthy donors. Study in general: Sequencing of 150 million to 200 million T cells in an earlier analysis found 90 million to 120 million unique TCR beta sequences. Points from the study as a whole: Among TCR beta chains of equal frequency, HLA-associated ones were more clonally expanded in a later analysis. The classifier reportedly diagnosed cytomegalovirus status with high sensitivity and specificity. Judged likely to be a sequencing artifact was a cluster of highly shared sequence variants.

For this clone: Its matching antigen is unknown.

Primers: 60 Vbeta forward and 13 Jbeta reverse. Using immunoSEQ multiplex PCR, the repertoire was profiled, and TCRdb retains in-frame clones only, with some absent. The sample holds fewer than 95,000 clones, around three quarters seen once. CDR3 length: 15 residues. The germline CDR1 and CDR2 sequences are MNHEY and SVGAGI. Trimming took 3 bases from V and 6 from J; bases not matched to a gene: 7. Material for sequencing was PBMCs. The chain combines TRBV6-5 with TRBJ1-4; 7 nucleotides align to TRBD1. This receptor was identified in a man aged 25 to 40 in good health and CMV-seronegative. The CDR3 DNA follows: TGTGCCAGCAGTTATACCCGACAGGGTTATGAAAAACTGTTTTTT. Its translation is CASSYTRQGYEKLFF.